This TCR beta chain comes out of a study of molecular identifiers for immune sequencing clone quantification. Across the study: Replicates split RNA from around 20,000 or 100,000 naive CD8 cells five ways, and the researchers sequenced four portions.

V was trimmed by 4 bases and J by 0 bases, leaving 14 bases between them. Germline loops: CDR1 SGDLS, CDR2 YYNGEE. The CDR3 length is 16 residues. This clonotype occurred many times. Bulk TCR library preparation followed previously described methods with listed TCR primers. TCRdb reanalysed the PCR reads using MiXCR and keeps one entry per CDR3 protein. The table records 300,000 to 350,000 distinct CDR3 sequences, about 21% of them present only once. The sequenced sample consisted of naive CD8+ T cells from blood, with Jurkat cell RNA spiked in. Sample subset: FACS-sorted CD8+CD4-CCR7+CD45RA+ naive T cells. The TCR comes from a human donor in good health. Some libraries in this study had Jurkat cell RNA spiked in. The chain has TRBV9 and TRBJ1-3, with a weak D call TRBD1 (5 bases). Written as DNA, the CDR3 is TGTGCCAGCAGCAGAACCAGGGAGAGCTCTGGAAACACCATATATTTT. Residues: CASSRTRESSGNTIYF.